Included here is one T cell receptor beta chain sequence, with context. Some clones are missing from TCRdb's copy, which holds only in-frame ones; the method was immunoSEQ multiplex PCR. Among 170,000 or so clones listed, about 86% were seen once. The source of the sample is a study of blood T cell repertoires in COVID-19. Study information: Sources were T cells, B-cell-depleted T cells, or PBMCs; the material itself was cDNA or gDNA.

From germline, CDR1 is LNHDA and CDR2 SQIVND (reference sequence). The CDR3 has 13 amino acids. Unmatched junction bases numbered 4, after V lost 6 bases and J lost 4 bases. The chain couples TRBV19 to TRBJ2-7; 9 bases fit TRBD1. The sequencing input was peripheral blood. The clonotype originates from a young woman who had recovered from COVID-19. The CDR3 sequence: CASSGTGSYEQYF. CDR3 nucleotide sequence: TGTGCCAGTAGCGGGACAGGGTCTTACGAGCAGTACTTC.